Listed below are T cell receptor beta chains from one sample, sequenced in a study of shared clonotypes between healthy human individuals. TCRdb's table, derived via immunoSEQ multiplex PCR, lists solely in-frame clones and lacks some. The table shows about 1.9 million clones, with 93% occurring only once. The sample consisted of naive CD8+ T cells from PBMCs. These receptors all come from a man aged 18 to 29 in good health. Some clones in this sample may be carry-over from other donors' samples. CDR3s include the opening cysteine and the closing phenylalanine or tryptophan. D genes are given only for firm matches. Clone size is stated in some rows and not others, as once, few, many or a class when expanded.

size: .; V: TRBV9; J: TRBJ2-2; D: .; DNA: TGTGCCAGCAGCGTATGGCCCCCCACGAGCGTAGGCACCGGGGAGCTGTTTTTT; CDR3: CASSVWPPTSVGTGELFF
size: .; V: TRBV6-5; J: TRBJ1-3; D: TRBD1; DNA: TGTGCCAGCAGTTACGGCAGGGGGCTTGGAAACACCATATATTTT; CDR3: CASSYGRGLGNTIYF
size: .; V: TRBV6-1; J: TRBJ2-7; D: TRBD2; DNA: TGTGCCAGCAGAAGACTAGCTACCTACGAGCAGTACTTC; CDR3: CASRRLATYEQYF
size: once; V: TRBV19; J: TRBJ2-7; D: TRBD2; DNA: TGTGCCAGTAGTATAGCGGGAGGGAACTACGAGCAGTACTTC; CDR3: CASSIAGGNYEQYF
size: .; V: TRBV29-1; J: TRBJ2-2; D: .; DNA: TGCAGCGTTGAAGATTTCGGCGGAGCGAACACCGGGGAGCTGTTTTTT; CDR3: CSVEDFGGANTGELFF
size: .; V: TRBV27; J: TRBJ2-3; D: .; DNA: TGTGCCAGCAGTTTTGATCTGAGGGCAGATACGCAGTATTTT; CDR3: CASSFDLRADTQYF
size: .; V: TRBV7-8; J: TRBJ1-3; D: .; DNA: TGTGCCAGCAGCTTAGGAGGGGGCTCTGGAAACACCATATATTTT; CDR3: CASSLGGGSGNTIYF
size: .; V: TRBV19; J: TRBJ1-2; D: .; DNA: TGTGCCAGTAGTAAGGTCGGGGGGTTGAATGGCTACACCTTC; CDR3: CASSKVGGLNGYTF
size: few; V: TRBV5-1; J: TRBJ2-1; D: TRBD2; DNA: TGCGCCAGCAGCGGTAGCGGGAGCTCCTACAATGAGCAGTTCTTC; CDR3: CASSGSGSSYNEQFF
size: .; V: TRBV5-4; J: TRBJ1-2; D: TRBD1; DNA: TGTGCCAGCAGCTTAATAACAGGGGAGGCCCGCTATGGCTACACCTTC; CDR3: CASSLITGEARYGYTF
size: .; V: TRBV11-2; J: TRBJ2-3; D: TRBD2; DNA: TGTGCCAGCAGCCGGACCTGGACTAGCTCAGATACGCAGTATTTT; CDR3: CASSRTWTSSDTQYF
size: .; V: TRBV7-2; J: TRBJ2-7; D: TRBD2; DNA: TGTGCCAGCAGCTCCACGGGACTAGCGGGAAGCCGCTCGTACTTC; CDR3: CASSSTGLAGSRSYF
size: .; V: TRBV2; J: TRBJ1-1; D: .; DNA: TGTGCCAGCAGTGAGATGTCAGGGGACCCTGAAGCTTTCTTT; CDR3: CASSEMSGDPEAFF
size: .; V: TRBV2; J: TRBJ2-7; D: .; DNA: TGTGCCAGCAGGTCCCCGTTACAGGGCCCCACGGGGAACGAGCAGTACTTC; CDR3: CASRSPLQGPTGNEQYF
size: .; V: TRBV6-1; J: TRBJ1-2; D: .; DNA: TGTGCCAGCAGTGAAGGTAGGGACGGAATCTATGGCTACACCTTC; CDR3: CASSEGRDGIYGYTF
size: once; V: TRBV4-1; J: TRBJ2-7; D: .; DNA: TGCGCCAGCAGCCAAGCGGCCGTGCGGAGGGCCGAGCAGTACTTC; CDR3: CASSQAAVRRAEQYF
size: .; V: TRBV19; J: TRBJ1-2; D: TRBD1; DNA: TGTGCCAGTAGTCCCGGGACAGCATCTCATTTCCCCTATGGCTACACCTTC; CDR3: CASSPGTASHFPYGYTF
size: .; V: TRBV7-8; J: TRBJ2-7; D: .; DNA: TGTGCCAGCATCCCCCGAGGGGGACTTTCCTACGAGCAGTACTTC; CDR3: CASIPRGGLSYEQYF
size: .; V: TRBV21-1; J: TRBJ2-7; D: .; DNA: TGTGCCAGCAGCAAAGATGGCAGGAGCTCCTACGAGCAGTACTTC; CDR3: CASSKDGRSSYEQYF
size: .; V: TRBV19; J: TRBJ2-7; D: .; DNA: TGTGCCAGTAGTCCCCGCCAGCTGCTCTACGAGCAGTACTTC; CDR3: CASSPRQLLYEQYF
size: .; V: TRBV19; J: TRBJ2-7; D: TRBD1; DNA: TGTGCCAGTAGTATTAATCACAGGGGTACCTACGAGCAGTACTTC; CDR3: CASSINHRGTYEQYF
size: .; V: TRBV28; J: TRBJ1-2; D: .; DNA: TGTGCCAGCAGTACAGCGGGACACCTTAGATATGGCTACACCTTC; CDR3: CASSTAGHLRYGYTF
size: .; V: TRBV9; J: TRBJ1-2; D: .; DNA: TGTGCCAGCAGCGGCGGGACCGCGTTTGGCTACACCTTC; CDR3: CASSGGTAFGYTF
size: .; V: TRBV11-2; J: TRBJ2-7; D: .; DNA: TGTGCCAGCAGCTTAGGGGTGGGCACCTACGAGCAGTACTTC; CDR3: CASSLGVGTYEQYF
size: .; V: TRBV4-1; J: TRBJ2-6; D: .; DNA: TGCGCCAGCAGCCAAAGTGGGCGGTCTTCTGGGGCCAACGTCCTGACTTTC; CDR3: CASSQSGRSSGANVLTF
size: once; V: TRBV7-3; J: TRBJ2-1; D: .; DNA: TGTGCCAGCAGCGTCGATGGGGGCGAATACAATGAGCAGTTCTTC; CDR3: CASSVDGGEYNEQFF
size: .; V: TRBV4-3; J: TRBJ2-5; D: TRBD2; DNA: TGCGCCAGCAGCCAAGATCCGGTCGCGGGGGAAATTGAAGAGACCCAGTACTTC; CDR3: CASSQDPVAGEIEETQYF
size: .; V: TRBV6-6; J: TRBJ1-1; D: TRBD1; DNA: TGTGCCAGCAGTCACCGGGACAGTCGGCGGTCTTTCTTT; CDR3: CASSHRDSRRSFF
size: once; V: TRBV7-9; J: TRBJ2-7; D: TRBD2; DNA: TGTGCCAGCAGCACCGGACTAGCGGGAATTACCTACGAGCAGTACTTC; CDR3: CASSTGLAGITYEQYF
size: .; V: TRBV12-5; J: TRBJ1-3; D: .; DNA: TGTGCTAGTGGTTTACCCCTCGGGCAGGGTTATGGAAACACCATATATTTT; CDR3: CASGLPLGQGYGNTIYF
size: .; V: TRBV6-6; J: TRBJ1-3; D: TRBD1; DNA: TGTGCCAGCAGTTATGAGGCGGGACAGCGAAACACCATATATTTT; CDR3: CASSYEAGQRNTIYF
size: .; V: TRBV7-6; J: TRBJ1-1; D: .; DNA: TGTGCCAGCAGCCCCCGGGTGGCGGGCCCGAACACTGAAGCTTTCTTT; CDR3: CASSPRVAGPNTEAFF
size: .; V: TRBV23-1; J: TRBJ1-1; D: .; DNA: TGCGCCAGCAGTCTCCGCGACGGTATGAACACTGAAGCTTTCTTT; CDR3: CASSLRDGMNTEAFF
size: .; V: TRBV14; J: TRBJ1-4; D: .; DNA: TGTGCCAGCAGCCGACCGGACGGGAGGACTAATGAAAAACTGTTTTTT; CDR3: CASSRPDGRTNEKLFF
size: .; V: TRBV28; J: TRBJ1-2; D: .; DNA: TGTGCCAGCAGGGGAAGGCAGCCCCTTGTCTATGGCTACACCTTC; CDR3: CASRGRQPLVYGYTF
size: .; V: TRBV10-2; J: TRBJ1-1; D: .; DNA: TGCGCCAGCAGGTGGCGGCGGGCGAACACTGAAGCTTTCTTT; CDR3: CASRWRRANTEAFF
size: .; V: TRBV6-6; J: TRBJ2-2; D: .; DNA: TGTGCCAGCAACCTCGCCGGGGAGCTGTTTTTT; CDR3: CASNLAGELFF
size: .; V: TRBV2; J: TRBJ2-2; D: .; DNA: TGTGCCATCCCGCTGGGAAACACCGGGGAGCTGTTTTTT; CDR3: CAIPLGNTGELFF
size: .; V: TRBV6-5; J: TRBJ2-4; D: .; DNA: TGTGCCGAGCAGAGAGGGTATACTAGCTACTTC; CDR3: CAEQRGYTSYF
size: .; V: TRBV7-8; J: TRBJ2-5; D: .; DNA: TGTGCCAGCAGCTGGGACTTCCCAGGGAATCAAGAGACCCAGTACTTC; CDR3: CASSWDFPGNQETQYF
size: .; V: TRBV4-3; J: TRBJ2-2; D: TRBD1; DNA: TGCGCCAGCAGCCAAGGGACAGGGGGCAATACCGGGGAGCTGTTTTTT; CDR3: CASSQGTGGNTGELFF
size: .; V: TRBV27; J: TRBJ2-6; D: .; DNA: TGTGCCAGCAGTTTCTTGTTACGGGGCTTTAGCTCTGGGGCCAACGTCCTGACTTTC; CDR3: CASSFLLRGFSSGANVLTF
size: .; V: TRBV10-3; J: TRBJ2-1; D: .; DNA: TGTGCCATCGGTTTAGCGGCGTCCTACAATGAGCAGTTCTTC; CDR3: CAIGLAASYNEQFF
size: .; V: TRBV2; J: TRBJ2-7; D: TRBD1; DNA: TGTGCCAGCAGCGTACCCCCTGGGACAGCGATCTCCTACGAGCAGTACTTC; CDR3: CASSVPPGTAISYEQYF
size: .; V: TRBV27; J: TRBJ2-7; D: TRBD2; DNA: TGTGCCAGCAGGCCAACTAGCGGGGGAACCTACGAGCAGTACTTC; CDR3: CASRPTSGGTYEQYF
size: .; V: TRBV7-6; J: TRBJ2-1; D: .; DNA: TGTGCCAGCAGCTTAGGCGGGGATGAGCAGTTCTTC; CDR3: CASSLGGDEQFF
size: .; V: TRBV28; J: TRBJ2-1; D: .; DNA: TGTGCCAGCAGTTTTCCCTCACGGGAGCTCTCCTACAATGAGCAGTTCTTC; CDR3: CASSFPSRELSYNEQFF
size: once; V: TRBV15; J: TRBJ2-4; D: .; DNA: TGTGCCACCAGCAGAGGGAGGGGGAACATTCAGTACTTC; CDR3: CATSRGRGNIQYF
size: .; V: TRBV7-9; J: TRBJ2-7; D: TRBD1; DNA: TGTGCCAGCAGCTTACGTACAGGGGGCACCTACGAGCAGTACTTC; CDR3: CASSLRTGGTYEQYF
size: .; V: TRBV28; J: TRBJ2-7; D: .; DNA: TGTGCCAGCTCCGGGAGTCCGAACGAGCAGTACTTC; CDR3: CASSGSPNEQYF
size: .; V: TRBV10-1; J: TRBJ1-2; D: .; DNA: TGCGCCAGCAGTGAGTCGAGAGCCGGGTCCGGCTACACCTTC; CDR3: CASSESRAGSGYTF
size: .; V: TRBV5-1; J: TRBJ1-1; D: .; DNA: TGCGCCAGCAGCTTGGCCGGGGGTTTAACTGAAGCTTTCTTT; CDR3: CASSLAGGLTEAFF
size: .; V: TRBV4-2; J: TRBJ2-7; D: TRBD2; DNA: TGTGCCAGCAGCCAAGATAGGATAGCGGGAGTTATCGAGCAGTACTTC; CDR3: CASSQDRIAGVIEQYF